Detailed here is one T cell receptor beta chain. Its antigen remains unknown. Data came from immunoSEQ multiplex PCR; TCRdb stores just in-frame clones and leaves some out. The table has 130,000 to 150,000 clones, 80% to 90% seen once. The sample comes from a study of T cell responses to AZD1222 COVID-19 vaccine. Regarding the study as a whole: CD4 TCRs associated with vaccination spanned spike, dominating at 160-218 and 743-854. At baseline, seropositivity was found in only a handful of AZD1222 recipients.

Per germline, CDR1 KGHSH and CDR2 LQKENI. The CDR3 is 17 residues long. V lost 3 bases, J lost 5 bases, and 9 bases stayed unmatched. The receptor was derived from an adult in good health. Source: peripheral blood, taken on day 0 of AZD1222 vaccination. The chain combines TRBV18 with TRBJ2-1; 11 bases align to TRBD2. The CDR3: CASSPKHGTSGDNEQFF. CDR3 nucleotides: TGTGCCAGCTCACCTAAGCACGGGACTAGCGGCGACAATGAGCAGTTCTTC.